Below are 20 T cell receptor beta chains sequenced from a single sample in a study of shared clonotypes between healthy human individuals. Generated by immunoSEQ multiplex PCR, the TCRdb table keeps only in-frame clones and is missing some. The sample yields 2 million to 2.5 million clones, 93% seen once. The sample consisted of naive CD4+ T cells from PBMCs. As to subset: CD45RA+ positively selected. The receptors derive from a young man in good health. Some clones in this sample may be carry-over from other donors' samples.

The chain recombines TRBV7-9 with TRBJ1-5; D may be TRBD1 (6 bases). V was pared by 2 bases and J by 0 bases, with 14 bases between. The CDR3 runs to 17 residues. Germline loops: CDR1 SEHNR, CDR2 FQNEAQ (reference sequence). CDR3 sequence: CASSLFGGRPSNQPQHF. Written as DNA, the CDR3 is TGTGCCAGCAGCTTATTTGGGGGCCGACCTAGCAATCAGCCCCAGCATTTT.

J is TRBJ2-3 and V is TRBV7-9; 9 bases fit TRBD2. V was pared by 5 bases and J by 4 bases, with 4 bases of the junction left unmatched. The V gene's germline CDR1 is SEHNR and CDR2 FQNEAQ (reference sequence). CDR3 length equals 14 residues. CDR3 loop: CASSRGLAADTQYF. Written as DNA, the CDR3 is TGTGCCAGCAGCCGGGGACTAGCCGCAGATACGCAGTATTTT.

This rearrangement joins TRBV28 to TRBJ2-1; 8 nucleotides align to TRBD2. Losses at the gene ends were 2 bases for V and 0 bases for J; bases not matched to a gene: 9. The CDR3 spans 18 residues. CDR1 is MDHEN and CDR2 is SYDVKM in the germline V gene. For the CDR3, the DNA is TGTGCCAGCAGTTTACTGGCGGGAGGCTCCAGCTCCTACAATGAGCAGTTCTTC. This codes for CASSLLAGGSSSYNEQFF. Complete variable domain (other parts from reference TRBV28 and TRBJ2-1): DVKVTQSSRYLVKRTGEKVFLECVQDMDHENMFWYRQDPGLGLRLIYFSYDVKMKEKGDIPEGYSVSREKKERFSLILESASTNQTSMYLCASSLLAGGSSSYNEQFFGPGTRLTVL.

The chain employs TRBV7-2 and TRBJ2-3; 13 nucleotides agree with TRBD2. After removal of 5 bases from V and 2 bases from J, the junction contained 4 bases not matched to a gene. This CDR3 contains 16 residues. Germline V gives CDR1 SGHTA, CDR2 FQGNSA. This CDR3 reads CASSTGTSGATDTQYF. Here the CDR3 DNA reads TGTGCCAGCAGCACCGGGACTAGCGGGGCCACAGATACGCAGTATTTT.

This clone was seen a single time. The chain recombines TRBV9 with TRBJ2-7; D possibly matches TRBD1 or TRBD2 (5 bases each). V dropped 0 bases and J dropped 0 bases, with 10 bases sitting between them. The CDR3 contains 15 residues. Germline values: CDR1 SGDLS, CDR2 YYNGEE. The CDR3 loop reads CASSVGDGFSYEQYF. CDR3 sequence (DNA): TGTGCCAGCAGCGTAGGGGACGGTTTCTCCTACGAGCAGTACTTC.

V and J are TRBV15 and TRBJ1-4; D not resolved. Germline CDR1 is LNHNV and CDR2 is YYDKDF (reference sequence). The germline V and J ends were trimmed by 5 bases and 6 bases, with 10 bases remaining between them. CDR3 length: 13 residues. The CDR3 nucleotides are TGTGCCACCAGCGCGGACCGAGATGAAAAACTGTTTTTT. It codes for CATSADRDEKLFF.

The CDR3 here is CASSFSGLAGVNEQFF. The DNA of the CDR3 is TGTGCCAGCAGTTTTTCTGGGCTAGCGGGAGTGAATGAGCAGTTCTTC. The chain recombines TRBV28 with TRBJ2-1; 10 bases agree with TRBD2. The germline V gene encodes CDR1 MDHEN and CDR2 SYDVKM. Trimming cost V 3 bases and J 7 bases; bases outside gene matches: 9. The CDR3 is 16 amino acids.

This chain joins TRBV7-2 and TRBJ2-2, with a possible D match to TRBD1 (6 bases). The CDR3 sequence is 15 residues long. Trimming removed 1 base at V and 3 bases at J, with 9 bases between. Germline CDR1 reads SGHTA; CDR2 reads FQGNSA. The CDR3 DNA reads TGTGCCAGCAGCTTAGAAGGGACATACACCGGGGAGCTGTTTTTT. Translation: CASSLEGTYTGELFF.

The chain couples TRBV9 to TRBJ1-2; D unresolved. The CDR3 runs 13 residues. The germline CDR1 and CDR2 sequences are SGDLS and YYNGEE. Trimming shortened V by 4 bases and J by 4 bases, and 11 bases separated the two germline ends. The CDR3 is CASSPAGFYGYTF. CDR3 nucleotide sequence: TGTGCCAGCAGCCCAGCCGGATTCTATGGCTACACCTTC.

The V call is TRBV10-3, the J call TRBJ2-3; 10 bases line up with TRBD1. Losses at the gene ends were 6 bases for V and 5 bases for J; bases not matched to a gene: 5. Per germline, CDR1 ENHRY and CDR2 SYGVKD. This CDR3 contains 14 residues. The DNA for the CDR3 is TGTGCCATCAGGATGACAGGGGGCAAAGATACGCAGTATTTT. This sequence encodes CAIRMTGGKDTQYF.

J is TRBJ2-1 and V is TRBV25-1; D is unclear. This CDR3 comprises 11 residues. Trimming pared 8 bases from V and 7 bases from J, leaving 9 bases between. Germline V gene data show CDR1 as MGHDK and CDR2 as SYGVNS. CDR3 residues: CASLGFNEQFF. As DNA, the CDR3 is TGTGCCAGCCTCGGGTTTAATGAGCAGTTCTTC.

The chain is built from TRBV27 and TRBJ2-7; no clear D gene. Trimming removed 10 bases from V and 4 bases from J, with 14 bases in between. Germline CDR1 MNHEY, CDR2 SMNVEV (reference sequence). This CDR3 region has 12 residues. The CDR3 protein is CAIALGSYEQYF. DNA of the CDR3: TGTGCCATCGCACTTGGGTCTTACGAGCAGTACTTC.

The chain couples TRBV28 to TRBJ2-7; D is perhaps TRBD2 (6 bases). V was shortened by 3 bases and J by 3 bases, with 9 bases between the two germline ends. The CDR3 contains 13 residues. Germline assignment: CDR1 MDHEN and CDR2 SYDVKM. DNA of the CDR3: TGTGCCAGCAGTTTTGTCGGGAGCTACGAGCAGTACTTC. Translating it yields CASSFVGSYEQYF.

As DNA, the CDR3 is TGTGCCAGCAGCTTGGGGACTAGCGGCAGGGGGGACTACGAGCAGTACTTC. Residues: CASSLGTSGRGDYEQYF. V is TRBV11-3 and J is TRBJ2-7, with TRBD2 matching 11 bases. Germline CDR1 is SGHNT and CDR2 is YENEEA. With V trimmed by 3 bases and J by 3 bases, 10 bases remained unmatched. There are 17 residues in the CDR3.

The rearrangement links TRBV5-1 to TRBJ2-7, with TRBD2 matching 12 bases. This CDR3 region has 16 residues. Germline V lookup: CDR1 SGHRS, CDR2 YFSETQ. The V gene end was trimmed by 0 bases and the J gene end by 2 bases; junction bases not matched to a gene: 3. The CDR3, as DNA: TGCGCCAGCAGCTTGGGAAGACTAGCGGGAGCCTACGAGCAGTACTTC. It yields the protein CASSLGRLAGAYEQYF.

This chain uses TRBV6-6 with TRBJ2-3, with 7 bases aligning to TRBD2. V was clipped by 2 bases and J by 4 bases; unmatched bases: 6. The CDR3 contains 15 residues. The germline V gene encodes CDR1 MNHNY and CDR2 SVGAGI (reference sequence). CDR3 protein: CASSYKRRGSDTQYF. CDR3 nucleotides: TGTGCCAGCAGTTACAAGAGGCGGGGGTCAGATACGCAGTATTTT.

The V call is TRBV25-1, the J call TRBJ2-6; the match to TRBD1 covers 8 bases. Germline V gives CDR1 MGHDK, CDR2 SYGVNS. V shed 3 bases, J shed 4 bases, and the junction held 11 bases outside the gene matches. The CDR3 has 18 residues. The CDR3 reads CASSDQGQGRAGANVLTF. CDR3 nucleotide sequence: TGTGCCAGCAGTGATCAAGGACAGGGCCGAGCAGGGGCCAACGTCCTGACTTTC.

The chain carries TRBV30 and TRBJ2-1; D unresolved. The ends were cut back, 1 base at V and 5 bases at J, with 6 bases in the middle. Germline values: CDR1 GTSNPN, CDR2 SVGIG (reference sequence). The CDR3 has 12 residues. CDR3 in DNA: TGTGCCTGGAGTGCGGTCAACAATGAGCAGTTCTTC. Translation gives CAWSAVNNEQFF.

The rearrangement uses TRBV19 and TRBJ1-2, with a tentative D call TRBD1 (6 bases). This CDR3 has 15 amino acids. The germline V gene has CDR1 LNHDA and CDR2 SQIVND (reference sequence). Trimming stripped 9 bases from V and 4 bases from J, with 21 bases between. The chain's CDR3 is CASGRRGALSYGYTF. Here the CDR3 DNA reads TGTGCCAGCGGAAGGCGGGGGGCCCTATCCTATGGCTACACCTTC.

This clone was picked up one time. The genes are TRBV29-1 and TRBJ2-7; no clear D. This CDR3 is built from 14 residues. In germline, CDR1 is SQVTM, CDR2 ANQGSEA. V was clipped by 7 bases and J by 0 bases, with 16 bases between them. The CDR3 coding sequence is TGCAGCGCTAGGGTTCTAACAGACTCCTACGAGCAGTACTTC. Residues: CSARVLTDSYEQYF.